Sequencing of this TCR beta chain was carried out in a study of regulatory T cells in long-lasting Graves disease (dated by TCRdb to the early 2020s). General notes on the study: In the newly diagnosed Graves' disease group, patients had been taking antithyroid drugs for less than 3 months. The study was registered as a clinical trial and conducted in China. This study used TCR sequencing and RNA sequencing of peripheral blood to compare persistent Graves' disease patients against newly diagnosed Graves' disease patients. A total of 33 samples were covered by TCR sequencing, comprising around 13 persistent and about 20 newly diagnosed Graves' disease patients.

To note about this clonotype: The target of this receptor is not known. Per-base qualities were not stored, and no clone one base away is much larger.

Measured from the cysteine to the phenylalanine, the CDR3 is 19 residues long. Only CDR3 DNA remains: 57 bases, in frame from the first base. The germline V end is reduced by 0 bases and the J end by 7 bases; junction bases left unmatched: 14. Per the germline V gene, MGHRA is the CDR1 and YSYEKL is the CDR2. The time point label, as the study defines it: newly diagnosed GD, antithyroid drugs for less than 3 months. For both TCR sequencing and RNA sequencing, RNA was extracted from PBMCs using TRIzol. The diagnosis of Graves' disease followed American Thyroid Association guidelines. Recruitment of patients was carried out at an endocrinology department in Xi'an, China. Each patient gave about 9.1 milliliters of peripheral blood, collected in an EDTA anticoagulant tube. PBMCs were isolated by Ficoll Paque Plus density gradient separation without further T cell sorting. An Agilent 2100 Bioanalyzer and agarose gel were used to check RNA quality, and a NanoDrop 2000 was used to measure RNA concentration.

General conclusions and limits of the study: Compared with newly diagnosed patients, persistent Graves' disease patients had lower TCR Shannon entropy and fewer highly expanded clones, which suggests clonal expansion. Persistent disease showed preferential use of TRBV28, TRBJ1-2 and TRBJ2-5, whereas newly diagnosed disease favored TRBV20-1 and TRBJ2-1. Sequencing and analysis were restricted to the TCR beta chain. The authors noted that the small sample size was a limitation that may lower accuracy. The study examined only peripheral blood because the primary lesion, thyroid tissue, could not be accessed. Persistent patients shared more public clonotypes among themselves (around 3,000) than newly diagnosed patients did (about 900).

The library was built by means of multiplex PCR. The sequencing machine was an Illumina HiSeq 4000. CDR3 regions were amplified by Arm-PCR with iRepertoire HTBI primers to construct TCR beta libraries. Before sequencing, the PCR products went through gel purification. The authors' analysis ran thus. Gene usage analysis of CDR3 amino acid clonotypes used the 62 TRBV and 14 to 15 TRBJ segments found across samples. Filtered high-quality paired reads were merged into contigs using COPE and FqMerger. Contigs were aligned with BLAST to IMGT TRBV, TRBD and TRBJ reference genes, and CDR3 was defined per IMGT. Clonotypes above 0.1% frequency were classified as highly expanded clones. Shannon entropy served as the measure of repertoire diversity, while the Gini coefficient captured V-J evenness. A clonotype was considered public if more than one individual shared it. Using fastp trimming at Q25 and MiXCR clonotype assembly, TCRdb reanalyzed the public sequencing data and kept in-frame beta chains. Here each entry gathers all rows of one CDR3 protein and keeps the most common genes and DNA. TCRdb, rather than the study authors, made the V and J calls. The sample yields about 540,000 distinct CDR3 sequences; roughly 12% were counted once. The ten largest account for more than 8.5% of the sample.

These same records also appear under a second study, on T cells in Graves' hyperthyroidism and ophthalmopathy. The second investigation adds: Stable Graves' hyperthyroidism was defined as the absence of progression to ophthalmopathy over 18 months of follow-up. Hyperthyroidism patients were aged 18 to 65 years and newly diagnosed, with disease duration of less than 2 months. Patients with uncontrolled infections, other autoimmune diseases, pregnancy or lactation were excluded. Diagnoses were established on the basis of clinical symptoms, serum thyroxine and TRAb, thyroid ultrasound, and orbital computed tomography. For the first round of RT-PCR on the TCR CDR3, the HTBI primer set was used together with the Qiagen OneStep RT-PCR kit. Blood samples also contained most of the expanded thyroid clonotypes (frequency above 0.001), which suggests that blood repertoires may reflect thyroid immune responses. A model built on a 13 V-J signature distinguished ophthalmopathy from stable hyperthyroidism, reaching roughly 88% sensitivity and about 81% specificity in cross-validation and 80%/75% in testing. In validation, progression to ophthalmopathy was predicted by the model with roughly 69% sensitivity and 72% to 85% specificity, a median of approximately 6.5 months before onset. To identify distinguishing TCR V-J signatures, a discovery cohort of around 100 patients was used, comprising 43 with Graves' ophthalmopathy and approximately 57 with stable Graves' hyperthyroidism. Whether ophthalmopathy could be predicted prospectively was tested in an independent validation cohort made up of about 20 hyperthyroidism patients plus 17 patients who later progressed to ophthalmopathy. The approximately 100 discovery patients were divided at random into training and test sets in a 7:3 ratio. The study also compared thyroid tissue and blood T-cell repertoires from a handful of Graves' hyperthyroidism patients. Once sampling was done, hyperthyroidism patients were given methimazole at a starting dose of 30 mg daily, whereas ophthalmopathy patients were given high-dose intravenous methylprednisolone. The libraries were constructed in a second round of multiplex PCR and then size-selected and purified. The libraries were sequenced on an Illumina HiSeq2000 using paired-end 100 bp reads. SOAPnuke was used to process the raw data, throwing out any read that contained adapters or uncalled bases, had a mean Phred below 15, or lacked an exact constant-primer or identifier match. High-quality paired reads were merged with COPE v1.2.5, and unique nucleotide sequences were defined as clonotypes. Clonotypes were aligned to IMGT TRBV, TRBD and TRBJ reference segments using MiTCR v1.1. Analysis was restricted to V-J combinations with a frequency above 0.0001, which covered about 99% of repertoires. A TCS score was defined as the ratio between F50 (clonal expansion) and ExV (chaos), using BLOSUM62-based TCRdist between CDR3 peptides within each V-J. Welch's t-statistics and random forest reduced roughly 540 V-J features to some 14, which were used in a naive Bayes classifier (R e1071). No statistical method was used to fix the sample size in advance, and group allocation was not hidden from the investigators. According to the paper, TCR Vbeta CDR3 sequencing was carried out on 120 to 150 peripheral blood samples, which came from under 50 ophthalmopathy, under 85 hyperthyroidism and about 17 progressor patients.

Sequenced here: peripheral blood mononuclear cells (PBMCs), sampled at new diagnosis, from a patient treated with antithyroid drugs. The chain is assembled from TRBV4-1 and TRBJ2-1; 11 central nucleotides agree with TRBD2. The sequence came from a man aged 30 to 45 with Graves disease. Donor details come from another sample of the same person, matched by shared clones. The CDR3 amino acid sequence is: CASSQDPVLLAGVLNEQFF. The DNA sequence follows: TGCGCCAGCAGCCAAGATCCCGTCCTACTAGCGGGAGTTTTGAATGAGCAGTTCTTC.